A selection of T cell receptor beta chains follows, all from one sample in a study of cytomegalovirus exposure and HLA in healthy donors. Clones were read by immunoSEQ multiplex PCR, and TCRdb kept only the in-frame ones, dropping some. The sample has under 200,000 clones, roughly three quarters seen once; the top ten hold more than 0.35%. The sample comprised PBMCs. Every receptor here comes from a male donor in good health and CMV-seropositive. The CDR3 runs from the conserved cysteine through the conserved F or W. A D gene is named only where the DNA matches it firmly. For some rows the clone size is stated as once, few or many, or as a class when expanded; others skip it.

v_call,clone_size,j_call,d_call,cdr3_nt,cdr3_aa
TRBV28,.,TRBJ1-5,TRBD1,TGTGCCAGCAGTTCGGGCGGACAGGGCAATCAGCCCCAGCATTTT,CASSSGGQGNQPQHF
TRBV11-2,.,TRBJ2-7,TRBD1,TGTGCCAGCAGCGCCCGGGACAGGGGTATCACGTACGAGCAGTACTTC,CASSARDRGITYEQYF
TRBV5-1,.,TRBJ1-5,TRBD1,TGCGCCAGCAGCTTGTGGACAGGAGCCAATCAGCCCCAGCATTTT,CASSLWTGANQPQHF
TRBV18,.,TRBJ1-4,TRBD1,TGTGCCAGCTCCTCCAACGTACAGGGGGGTGAAAAACTGTTTTTT,CASSSNVQGGEKLFF
TRBV11-3,.,TRBJ2-2,.,TGTGCCAGCAGCGCAGTCGAATTCGGGGAGCTGTTTTTT,CASSAVEFGELFF
TRBV2,.,TRBJ2-7,.,TGTGCCAGCAGTGAAAGGGGCGGTAGCTCCTACGAGCAGTACTTC,CASSERGGSSYEQYF
TRBV6-1,once,TRBJ1-5,TRBD1,TGTGCCAGCAGTGCCCAGGGGGGTTTGGTCACCCTGAATCAGCCCCAGCATTTT,CASSAQGGLVTLNQPQHF
TRBV11-2,.,TRBJ2-1,TRBD2,TGTGCCAGCAGCTTAAATTGGGCGGGGGAGGGGAATGAGCAGTTCTTC,CASSLNWAGEGNEQFF
TRBV6-1,.,TRBJ1-1,.,TGTGCCAGCAGTGAACAACTTCGTCGGGATACGGAAGCTTTCTTT,CASSEQLRRDTEAFF
TRBV4-1,.,TRBJ2-2,.,TGCGCCAGCAGCCAAACAGGGGAGCTGTTTTTT,CASSQTGELFF
TRBV9,.,TRBJ1-1,.,TGTGCCAGCAGCGTAGAGGGGGTCCCCTATCGGGCTGAAGCTTTCTTT,CASSVEGVPYRAEAFF
TRBV4-2,.,TRBJ2-1,.,TGTGCCAGCAGCCGGGGACTCAACTCCTACAATGAGCAGTTCTTC,CASSRGLNSYNEQFF
TRBV7-9,.,TRBJ1-4,.,TGTGCCAGCAGCTCACCGAGGGGGGGCGGTGAAAAACTGTTTTTT,CASSSPRGGGEKLFF
TRBV7-2,few,TRBJ1-4,.,TGTGCCAGCAGCTTAGAAGGGGCAGGGAGGAACGAAAAACTGTTTTTT,CASSLEGAGRNEKLFF
TRBV28,.,TRBJ2-3,TRBD2,TGTGCCAGCAAAACACCGGGACTAGCGGAAAGCACAGATACGCAGTATTTT,CASKTPGLAESTDTQYF
TRBV7-9,.,TRBJ1-5,.,TGTGCCAGCAGCTCCGGCGGACACCAGCATTTT,CASSSGGHQHF
TRBV5-5,.,TRBJ2-7,TRBD2,TGTGCCAGCAGCTCGGGACTAGCGGGAGAGGAGGAGCAGTACTTC,CASSSGLAGEEEQYF
TRBV7-6,.,TRBJ2-7,.,TGTGCCAGCAGCTTTGAAATCGATGGGGGGGAGCAGTACTTC,CASSFEIDGGEQYF
TRBV13,.,TRBJ2-2,TRBD2,TGTGCCAGCAGCTCATCGACTAGCGGGAGGGCCAGCACCGGGGAGCTGTTTTTT,CASSSSTSGRASTGELFF
TRBV6-4,.,TRBJ1-1,.,TGTGCCAGCAGTGACTCCCAAAAGGGAGGTGAGACTTTCTTT,CASSDSQKGGETFF
TRBV5-4,.,TRBJ2-7,TRBD2,TGTGCCAGCAGCTGGACTAGCGGCTACGAGCAGTACTTC,CASSWTSGYEQYF
TRBV6-1,.,TRBJ2-1,TRBD2,TGTGCCAGCAAGGTTCCTAGCGGGAACAATGAGCAGTTCTTC,CASKVPSGNNEQFF
TRBV18,.,TRBJ1-3,.,TGTGCCAGCTCACGGGCAGGCACAAACACCATATATTTT,CASSRAGTNTIYF
TRBV4-3,.,TRBJ2-1,TRBD2,TGCGCCAGCAGCCAAGGTTTAACGGGCGGGGGTGGTGAGCAGTTCTTC,CASSQGLTGGGGEQFF
TRBV5-4,.,TRBJ2-3,.,TGTGCCAGCAGCCCCTACTTGAATACGCAGTATTTT,CASSPYLNTQYF
TRBV7-9,.,TRBJ1-2,.,TGTGCCAGCAGCTCTAATAACTATGGCTACACCTTC,CASSSNNYGYTF
TRBV6-6,.,TRBJ1-4,TRBD1,TGTGCCAGCAGCCTCGGGACAGGGGGTGAAAAACTGTTTTTT,CASSLGTGGEKLFF
TRBV9,once,TRBJ1-1,.,TGTGCCAGCAGCCCACGGGGGGCGGGGTTGACTGAAGCTTTCTTT,CASSPRGAGLTEAFF
TRBV5-1,.,TRBJ2-5,.,TGCGCCAGCAGCTTTTGGCAGGGGGGTCGGGAGACCCAGTACTTC,CASSFWQGGRETQYF
TRBV28,few,TRBJ2-5,.,TGTGCCAGCAGCTTCGGTGGGACCCAGTACTTC,CASSFGGTQYF
TRBV14,few,TRBJ2-7,TRBD2,TGTGCCAGCAGCCAAGACGGCGGGAGAGGCTACGAGCAGTACTTC,CASSQDGGRGYEQYF
TRBV6-5,.,TRBJ1-4,TRBD1,TGTGCCAGCAGTTCACCCTCTGTGGGACAGAGTCTGTTTTTT,CASSSPSVGQSLFF
TRBV6-1,.,TRBJ1-2,TRBD1,TGTGCCAGCAGTTCCACCGGGACAGCCTATGGCTACACCTTC,CASSSTGTAYGYTF
TRBV5-1,few,TRBJ1-2,TRBD1,TGCGCCAGCAGCTCAGCCGGACAGGGGGAAAGCTATGGCTACACCTTC,CASSSAGQGESYGYTF
TRBV2,once,TRBJ2-2,.,TGTGCCAGCAGTGAAGCTGGACGCAGGGTCGGAGGGGAGCTGTTTTTT,CASSEAGRRVGGELFF
TRBV5-1,.,TRBJ2-5,TRBD2,TGCGCCAGCAGCTTGGTGGGAGCGGGGGGCTTAGAGACCCAGTACTTC,CASSLVGAGGLETQYF
TRBV6-4,.,TRBJ2-6,.,TGTGCCAGCAGTGATATAGCTGGGGCCAACGTCCTGACTTTC,CASSDIAGANVLTF
TRBV6-4,.,TRBJ2-1,TRBD2,TGTGCCAGCAGTGACACTAGCGGGTTCGGCAATGAGCAGTTCTTC,CASSDTSGFGNEQFF
TRBV5-1,.,TRBJ1-4,.,TGCGCCAGCAAGCCAGACGTCCAGGCCGGAAAACTGTTTTTT,CASKPDVQAGKLFF
TRBV29-1,.,TRBJ2-7,TRBD1,TGCAGCGCCGGACAGGCCCACCAGCATTTGCAGTACTTC,CSAGQAHQHLQYF
TRBV30,once,TRBJ2-1,TRBD2,TGTGCCTGGAACCTCCTAGCGGACTCCTACAATGAGCAGTTCTTC,CAWNLLADSYNEQFF
TRBV18,.,TRBJ2-3,.,TGTGCCAGCTCACCTTGGCAGACAGATACGCAGTATTTT,CASSPWQTDTQYF
TRBV10-3,.,TRBJ1-4,.,TGTGCCATCAGGGCAGGGGAACGGAGTGAAAAACTGTTTTTT,CAIRAGERSEKLFF
TRBV4-2,.,TRBJ1-6,TRBD1,TGTGCCAGCAGCACCCGGGACAGGGCTAATTCACCCCTCCACTTT,CASSTRDRANSPLHF
TRBV5-4,few,TRBJ1-1,TRBD1,TGTGCCAGCAGCTCCGGACAGGCCTCGAACACTGAAGCTTTCTTT,CASSSGQASNTEAFF
TRBV9,few,TRBJ1-5,TRBD1,TGTGCCAGCAGCGTCGACGGACAGGGTGTTCAGCCCCAGCATTTT,CASSVDGQGVQPQHF
TRBV6-5,.,TRBJ1-4,.,TGTGCCAGCGGCCTTAGGGGGGAAAAACTGTTTTTT,CASGLRGEKLFF
TRBV5-5,.,TRBJ1-4,.,TGTGCCAGCAGCCCGGGAGGGTCTAATGAAAAACTGTTTTTT,CASSPGGSNEKLFF